This TCR beta chain was captured in a study of blood T cell repertoires in COVID-19. Looking at the study overall: PBMCs, B-cell-depleted T cells, or T cells provided the cDNA or gDNA that made up the material.

Data came from immunoSEQ multiplex PCR; TCRdb stores just in-frame clones and leaves some out. The sample has 290,000 or so clones, approximately 90% seen once; the top ten hold 2% to 3%. The CDR3 length is 17 residues. Looked up from germline, CDR1 is MNHEY and CDR2 is SMNVEV (reference sequence). The V segment lost 5 bases and the J segment 1 base; nucleotides outside the gene matches: 6. The TCR was taken from a man younger than 35 with active or convalescent COVID-19. The genes are TRBV27 and TRBJ2-3, with 13 bases aligning to TRBD2. Specimen: peripheral blood. CDR3 in DNA: TGTGCCAGCAGTATATATGGACTAGCGGGAGGCACAGATACGCAGTATTTT. It is translated as CASSIYGLAGGTDTQYF.